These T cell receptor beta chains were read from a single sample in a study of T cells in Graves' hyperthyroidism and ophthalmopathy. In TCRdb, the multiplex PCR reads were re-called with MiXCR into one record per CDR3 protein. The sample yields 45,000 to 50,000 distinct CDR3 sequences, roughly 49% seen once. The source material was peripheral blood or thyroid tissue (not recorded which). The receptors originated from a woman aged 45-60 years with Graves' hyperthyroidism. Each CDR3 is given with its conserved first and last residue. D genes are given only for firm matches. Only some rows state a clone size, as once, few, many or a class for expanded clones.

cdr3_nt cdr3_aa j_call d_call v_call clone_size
TGTGCCAGCAGTGTTTTCGACACTGAAGCTTTCTTT CASSVFDTEAFF TRBJ1-1 NA TRBV2 NA
TGTGCCAGCAGTAATCTGGGCCTGAATGACGATACGCAGTATTTT CASSNLGLNDDTQYF TRBJ2-3 NA TRBV28 NA
TGTGCCAGCAGTTTATCAACGACAGGGGCCCACTATGGCTACACCTTC CASSLSTTGAHYGYTF TRBJ1-2 TRBD1 TRBV6-1 once
TGTGCCAGTACTCACCAGCTAGCGGGAGGGCCTCTCGAGCAGTACTTC CASTHQLAGGPLEQYF TRBJ2-7 TRBD2 TRBV7-6 NA
TGTGCCAGCAGCCCCAGTCCGGAGGAGACCCAGTACTTC CASSPSPEETQYF TRBJ2-5 NA TRBV11-3 many
TGCGCCAGCAGCCAAGATTTGGAAAGTTCCGCTTTCTTT CASSQDLESSAFF TRBJ1-1 NA TRBV4-1 many
TGTGCCAGCAGCCTCCCGGGGCGGGAGGCCCAATACTTC CASSLPGREAQYF TRBJ2-5 TRBD2 TRBV7-2 NA
TGTGCCAGCGGCTACAGGACCTGGAAGACCCAGTACTTC CASGYRTWKTQYF TRBJ2-5 NA TRBV5-4 NA
TGCAGTGCTAGTGTCGGGTGGACCGGGGAGCTGTTTTTT CSASVGWTGELFF TRBJ2-2 NA TRBV20-1 many
TGTGCCAGCAGTGATCGCTGGGGCACTGAAGCTTTCTTT CASSDRWGTEAFF TRBJ1-1 NA TRBV25-1 many
TGTGCCAGCAGCTTTCCCCCGGGACAGGGCTATCGCTACGAGCAGTACTTC CASSFPPGQGYRYEQYF TRBJ2-7 TRBD1 TRBV7-6 few
TGTGCCAGCAGCTCCGGGACAGGGTTCACTGAAGCTTTCTTT CASSSGTGFTEAFF TRBJ1-1 TRBD1 TRBV7-9 many
TGTGCCGGCCTCTATGCTGTTGGGAATGAGCAGTTCTTC CAGLYAVGNEQFF TRBJ2-1 NA TRBV6-1 NA
TGTGCCAGCAGTGGCCACAATGAGCAGTTCTTC CASSGHNEQFF TRBJ2-1 NA TRBV25-1 few
TGCAGTGCTATCGACAGGGGGGACTACGAGCAGTACTTC CSAIDRGDYEQYF TRBJ2-7 TRBD1 TRBV20-1 once
TGTGCCAGCAGCAGGACTAGCGGGAGCGAGCAGTACTTC CASSRTSGSEQYF TRBJ2-7 TRBD2 TRBV7-3 NA
TGTGCCAGCAGGGCGGAGGGGCGTTTGGATGAAGCTTTCTTT CASRAEGRLDEAFF TRBJ1-1 NA TRBV25-1 few
TGTGCCAGTTCGAATGGCAGGGGATTTGGCTACACCTTC CASSNGRGFGYTF TRBJ1-2 NA TRBV19 many
TGTGCCAGCAGTGAAGAACCGACAGGGGTGGCATACCAAGAGACCCAGTACTTC CASSEEPTGVAYQETQYF TRBJ2-5 TRBD1 TRBV10-3 NA
TGTGCCATCAGGGCCGCAGGGGGCGGAGAGACCCAGTACTTC CAIRAAGGGETQYF TRBJ2-5 TRBD1 TRBV10-3 NA
TGTGCCAGCAGCGTAGGTGCGGGCCCCTACGAGCAGTACTTC CASSVGAGPYEQYF TRBJ2-7 NA TRBV9 many
TGCGCCAGCAGCCCCCAATCGACAGAACACTATGGCTACACCTTC CASSPQSTEHYGYTF TRBJ1-2 NA TRBV5-1 many
TGCAGCGTCGCTAGCGGGTCCTACGAGCAGTACTTC CSVASGSYEQYF TRBJ2-7 TRBD2 TRBV29-1 NA
TGTGCCAGCAGTTTCGGGCAGAGCACAGATACGCAGTATTTT CASSFGQSTDTQYF TRBJ2-3 NA TRBV2 NA
TGTGCCAGCAGTTGGGGCGTCAGCAATCAGCCCCAGCATTTT CASSWGVSNQPQHF TRBJ1-5 NA TRBV28 many
TGTGCCAGCAGTTTAATAGTCGGGGGGGATTCACCCCTCCACTTT CASSLIVGGDSPLHF TRBJ1-6 NA TRBV27 many
TGTGCCAGCAGCTTAAGGACAGCCCAGGGGGACGAGCAGTACTTC CASSLRTAQGDEQYF TRBJ2-7 TRBD1 TRBV7-8 many
TGTGCCAGCAGCTTTTTGAGGGAGGCCCAAGACGAGCAGTACTTC CASSFLREAQDEQYF TRBJ2-7 NA TRBV7-9 many
TGCAGTGCTCCCAGGGAGGGCCCTCTCGAGACCCAGTACTTC CSAPREGPLETQYF TRBJ2-5 TRBD2 TRBV20-1 NA
TGTGCCAGCAGCTTTCCGGGACTAGGCGGCCCCGGTGACTTC CASSFPGLGGPGDF TRBJ2-7 TRBD2 TRBV7-2 NA
TGTGCCAGCAGCGCTTCTAGCGGGTGGAATACCGGGGAGCCGTTTTTT CASSASSGWNTGEPFF TRBJ2-2 TRBD2 TRBV9 NA
TGTGCCAGCAGCGTAGAACCCGGGGCTGGAAACACCATATATTTT CASSVEPGAGNTIYF TRBJ1-3 NA TRBV9 NA
TGTGCCAGCAAGACAGGGGCCATTTCACCCCTCCACTTT CASKTGAISPLHF TRBJ1-6 TRBD1 TRBV6-1 NA
TGTGCCATCAGTGCTGGACAGGGGTCCTATAGCAATCAGCCCCAGCATTTT CAISAGQGSYSNQPQHF TRBJ1-5 TRBD1 TRBV10-3 NA
TGTGCCAGCAGCCCTGGACAGGGGAGGTCCGGGGGGCTGTGGCGGGAGACCCAGTACTTC CASSPGQGRSGGLWRETQYF TRBJ2-5 TRBD1 TRBV7-3 once
TGCAGTGCTAGACTAGCGGGACACGAGCAGTACTTC CSARLAGHEQYF TRBJ2-7 TRBD2 TRBV20-1 NA
TGTGCCAGTAGTCCCGCGGGACAGCAGAATTCACCCCTCCACTTT CASSPAGQQNSPLHF TRBJ1-6 TRBD1 TRBV2 many
TGTGCTAGTGGTTTGGGGGGCAAGACTGAAGCTTTCTTT CASGLGGKTEAFF TRBJ1-1 NA TRBV12-5 many
TGCAGTGCTAGTGAATTTAGTGCTAGCCGCTACGAGCAGTACTTC CSASEFSASRYEQYF TRBJ2-7 NA TRBV20-1 NA
TGTGCCAGCAGTCGCCTCGCCTACGAGCAGTACTTC CASSRLAYEQYF TRBJ2-7 NA TRBV28 few
TGTGCCAGCAGCTTAGGCGGACTAGCGGGAGGGCCGGAAGAGACCCAGTACTTC CASSLGGLAGGPEETQYF TRBJ2-5 TRBD2 TRBV7-2 NA
TGTGCCAGCAGCGCCCCGGTGGGATGGGAGACCCAGTACTTC CASSAPVGWETQYF TRBJ2-5 NA TRBV7-9 many
TGTGCCAGCAGTTACGCGGGAGGGCAACTTGAGCAGTACTTC CASSYAGGQLEQYF TRBJ2-7 TRBD2 TRBV6-5 many
TGTGCCAGCAGCTTGAGGTTAGCGGGAGTGGAGACCCAGTACTTC CASSLRLAGVETQYF TRBJ2-5 TRBD2 TRBV5-6 many
TGCAGTGCTAGAGCAACTAGCGGGAGGGCCGTATACGAGCAGTACTTC CSARATSGRAVYEQYF TRBJ2-7 TRBD2 TRBV20-1 NA
TGCAGTGCCCAGCTAGAAGAGACCCAGTACTTC CSAQLEETQYF TRBJ2-5 NA TRBV20-1 NA
TGTGCCAGCAGCCACCTTAAAGAGACCCAGTACTTC CASSHLKETQYF TRBJ2-5 NA TRBV3-1 many
TGCAGCGCTGGAGCGGGGACAGGGGTCAACGTCCTGACTTTC CSAGAGTGVNVLTF TRBJ2-6 TRBD1 TRBV29-1 NA